The rows below give T cell receptor beta chains drawn from one sample of a study of CD8+ T cells in alopecia areata. Produced via immunoSEQ multiplex PCR; TCRdb's table is partial and in-frame only. The data contain some 100,000 clones, roughly two fifths of them singletons. Sequences were obtained from CD4+ T cells sorted from blood. The source is a human donor with alopecia areata. The CDR3 runs from the conserved cysteine through the conserved F or W. Fields, in order: clone size, D gene, J gene, V gene, CDR3 protein, CDR3 DNA. A D gene is named only where the DNA matches it firmly. For some rows the clone size is stated as once, few or many, or as a class when expanded; others skip it.

clone_size: NA
d_call: TRBD2
j_call: TRBJ2-7
v_call: TRBV15
cdr3_aa: CATSREGTSGNREQYF
cdr3_nt: TGTGCCACCAGCAGAGAAGGGACTAGCGGGAATCGCGAGCAGTACTTC

clone_size: NA
d_call: NA
j_call: TRBJ2-4
v_call: TRBV29-1
cdr3_aa: CSVGPGAPFLAKNIQYF
cdr3_nt: TGCAGCGTTGGACCGGGAGCGCCATTTCTAGCCAAAAACATTCAGTACTTC

clone_size: NA
d_call: NA
j_call: TRBJ2-5
v_call: TRBV28
cdr3_aa: CASCGVAAYQETQYF
cdr3_nt: TGTGCCAGCTGTGGGGTGGCGGCCTACCAAGAGACCCAGTACTTC

clone_size: NA
d_call: NA
j_call: TRBJ2-1
v_call: TRBV30
cdr3_aa: CAWRDWRSSYNEQFF
cdr3_nt: TGTGCCTGGAGGGATTGGCGAAGCTCCTACAATGAGCAGTTCTTC

clone_size: NA
d_call: TRBD2
j_call: TRBJ2-1
v_call: TRBV5-1
cdr3_aa: CASSSGRLYNEQFF
cdr3_nt: TGCGCCAGCAGTAGCGGGAGGCTCTACAATGAGCAGTTCTTC

clone_size: few
d_call: TRBD2
j_call: TRBJ2-7
v_call: TRBV7-2
cdr3_aa: CASSHGLAGGYSYEQYF
cdr3_nt: TGTGCCAGCAGCCACGGCCTAGCGGGGGGCTATTCCTACGAGCAGTACTTC

clone_size: NA
d_call: TRBD2
j_call: TRBJ2-5
v_call: TRBV4-1
cdr3_aa: CASSQDGPYASGSRETQYF
cdr3_nt: TGCGCCAGCAGCCAAGATGGTCCGTATGCTAGCGGGAGTAGAGAGACCCAGTACTTC

clone_size: NA
d_call: NA
j_call: TRBJ1-4
v_call: TRBV5-1
cdr3_aa: CASSFGRSNEKLFF
cdr3_nt: TGCGCCAGCAGCTTTGGACGCAGTAATGAAAAACTGTTTTTT

clone_size: NA
d_call: TRBD2
j_call: TRBJ2-1
v_call: TRBV27
cdr3_aa: CASTLSGTTYNEQFF
cdr3_nt: TGTGCCAGCACTCTCAGCGGGACCACCTACAATGAGCAGTTCTTC

clone_size: NA
d_call: NA
j_call: TRBJ1-2
v_call: TRBV5-7
cdr3_aa: CASSPQGFSPYYGYTF
cdr3_nt: TGTGCCAGCAGCCCCCAGGGGTTCTCCCCCTACTATGGCTACACCTTC

clone_size: NA
d_call: TRBD2
j_call: TRBJ2-1
v_call: TRBV2
cdr3_aa: CASSEKRGHNEQFF
cdr3_nt: TGTGCCAGCAGTGAAAAGCGGGGCCACAATGAGCAGTTCTTC

clone_size: few
d_call: NA
j_call: TRBJ2-1
v_call: TRBV29-1
cdr3_aa: CSVERDSGNEQFF
cdr3_nt: TGCAGCGTTGAACGTGATTCGGGAAATGAGCAGTTCTTC

clone_size: NA
d_call: NA
j_call: TRBJ2-1
v_call: TRBV7-2
cdr3_aa: CASSLMDYSADEQFF
cdr3_nt: TGTGCCAGCAGCTTAATGGACTACTCCGCCGATGAGCAGTTCTTC

clone_size: NA
d_call: NA
j_call: TRBJ2-5
v_call: TRBV7-2
cdr3_aa: CASSKDQETQYF
cdr3_nt: TGTGCCAGCAGCAAAGACCAGGAGACCCAGTACTTC

clone_size: NA
d_call: NA
j_call: TRBJ2-2
v_call: TRBV5-4
cdr3_aa: CASSTWTGELFF
cdr3_nt: TGTGCCAGCAGCACCTGGACCGGGGAGCTGTTTTTT

clone_size: few
d_call: NA
j_call: TRBJ2-1
v_call: TRBV9
cdr3_aa: CASSDSNEQFF
cdr3_nt: TGTGCCAGCAGTGACTCCAATGAGCAGTTCTTC

clone_size: few
d_call: TRBD1
j_call: TRBJ2-4
v_call: TRBV5-1
cdr3_aa: CASSLGDRGRGAKNIQYF
cdr3_nt: TGCGCCAGCAGTCTGGGGGACAGGGGGCGAGGAGCCAAAAACATTCAGTACTTC

clone_size: NA
d_call: TRBD2
j_call: TRBJ2-1
v_call: TRBV29-1
cdr3_aa: CSAARTSGYNEQFF
cdr3_nt: TGCAGCGCCGCCAGGACTAGCGGCTACAATGAGCAGTTCTTC

clone_size: NA
d_call: TRBD2
j_call: TRBJ2-7
v_call: TRBV28
cdr3_aa: CASTGTSGYEQYF
cdr3_nt: TGTGCCAGTACGGGGACTAGCGGCTACGAGCAGTACTTC

clone_size: NA
d_call: NA
j_call: TRBJ1-2
v_call: TRBV7-2
cdr3_aa: CASSLARSGGGYTF
cdr3_nt: TGTGCCAGCAGCTTAGCAAGGTCGGGAGGAGGCTACACCTTC

clone_size: NA
d_call: TRBD1
j_call: TRBJ2-3
v_call: TRBV5-1
cdr3_aa: CASSGTGTGFSDTQYF
cdr3_nt: TGCGCCAGCAGCGGAACCGGGACAGGGTTTTCAGATACGCAGTATTTT

clone_size: NA
d_call: NA
j_call: TRBJ2-5
v_call: TRBV27
cdr3_aa: CASSGRGRETQYF
cdr3_nt: TGTGCCAGCAGTGGACGGGGGAGGGAGACCCAGTACTTC

clone_size: NA
d_call: TRBD2
j_call: TRBJ2-3
v_call: TRBV7-9
cdr3_aa: CASSLAAGVADTQYF
cdr3_nt: TGTGCCAGCAGCTTAGCGGCGGGAGTGGCAGATACGCAGTATTTT

clone_size: NA
d_call: NA
j_call: TRBJ2-1
v_call: TRBV5-1
cdr3_aa: CASSSEATFSYNEQFF
cdr3_nt: TGCGCCAGCAGCTCCGAAGCGACGTTCTCCTACAATGAGCAGTTCTTC

clone_size: NA
d_call: NA
j_call: TRBJ2-6
v_call: TRBV30
cdr3_aa: CAWSVLNTLERVGGANVLTF
cdr3_nt: TGTGCCTGGAGTGTACTAAACACCTTAGAGCGGGTCGGAGGGGCCAACGTCCTGACTTTC

clone_size: NA
d_call: NA
j_call: TRBJ2-3
v_call: TRBV27
cdr3_aa: CASRRTGTDTQYF
cdr3_nt: TGTGCCAGCAGGAGGACGGGCACAGATACGCAGTATTTT

clone_size: NA
d_call: NA
j_call: TRBJ2-3
v_call: TRBV20-1
cdr3_aa: CSARVLDTQYF
cdr3_nt: TGCAGTGCTAGAGTCCTAGATACGCAGTATTTT

clone_size: NA
d_call: NA
j_call: TRBJ2-3
v_call: TRBV29-1
cdr3_aa: CSAWTGTGKDTQYF
cdr3_nt: TGCAGCGCCTGGACGGGGACGGGGAAAGATACGCAGTATTTT

clone_size: NA
d_call: NA
j_call: TRBJ1-2
v_call: TRBV30
cdr3_aa: CAWSRAGKYGYTF
cdr3_nt: TGTGCCTGGAGTCGGGCAGGGAAATATGGCTACACCTTC

clone_size: NA
d_call: NA
j_call: TRBJ2-7
v_call: TRBV20-1
cdr3_aa: CSASPGYEQYF
cdr3_nt: TGCAGTGCTAGCCCGGGGTACGAGCAGTACTTC

clone_size: NA
d_call: NA
j_call: TRBJ2-1
v_call: TRBV30
cdr3_aa: CAWRGTLSYDRKQFF
cdr3_nt: TGTGCCTGGAGAGGAACCTTGAGCTACGACAGAAAGCAGTTCTTC

clone_size: NA
d_call: NA
j_call: TRBJ2-1
v_call: TRBV4-1
cdr3_aa: CASSPLLNPNNEQFF
cdr3_nt: TGCGCCAGCAGCCCTCTCCTGAACCCGAACAATGAGCAGTTCTTC

clone_size: NA
d_call: NA
j_call: TRBJ2-7
v_call: TRBV7-2
cdr3_aa: CASSFILDEQYF
cdr3_nt: TGTGCCAGCAGCTTCATTTTGGACGAGCAGTACTTC

clone_size: NA
d_call: NA
j_call: TRBJ2-5
v_call: TRBV5-4
cdr3_aa: CASSHPTSVEETQYF
cdr3_nt: TGTGCCAGCAGCCACCCGACTAGTGTTGAGGAGACCCAGTACTTC

clone_size: NA
d_call: NA
j_call: TRBJ1-5
v_call: TRBV6-1
cdr3_aa: CASSELRGLSNQPQHF
cdr3_nt: TGTGCCAGCAGTGAGTTAAGGGGACTGAGCAATCAGCCCCAGCATTTT

clone_size: NA
d_call: NA
j_call: TRBJ2-1
v_call: TRBV29-1
cdr3_aa: CSVLLFEAGQNNEQFF
cdr3_nt: TGCAGCGTCCTACTGTTCGAGGCGGGCCAGAACAATGAGCAGTTCTTC

clone_size: few
d_call: NA
j_call: TRBJ1-1
v_call: TRBV28
cdr3_aa: CASSTVNTEAFF
cdr3_nt: TGTGCCAGCAGTACGGTGAACACTGAAGCTTTCTTT

clone_size: NA
d_call: NA
j_call: TRBJ1-5
v_call: TRBV30
cdr3_aa: CAWSDQGGQPQHF
cdr3_nt: TGTGCCTGGAGTGATCAGGGAGGTCAGCCCCAGCATTTT

clone_size: few
d_call: NA
j_call: TRBJ2-5
v_call: TRBV10-3
cdr3_aa: CAISASQGRQETQYF
cdr3_nt: TGTGCCATCAGTGCATCACAGGGAAGGCAAGAGACCCAGTACTTC

clone_size: NA
d_call: TRBD1
j_call: TRBJ2-4
v_call: TRBV7-9
cdr3_aa: CASSSDRGKNIQYF
cdr3_nt: TGTGCCAGCAGCTCAGACAGGGGGAAAAACATTCAGTACTTC

clone_size: NA
d_call: NA
j_call: TRBJ2-3
v_call: TRBV2
cdr3_aa: CASRVRTDTQYF
cdr3_nt: TGTGCCAGCAGGGTCCGCACAGATACGCAGTATTTT

clone_size: few
d_call: NA
j_call: TRBJ1-1
v_call: TRBV27
cdr3_aa: CASSLRTATEAFF
cdr3_nt: TGTGCCAGCAGTTTAAGGACAGCCACTGAAGCTTTCTTT

clone_size: few
d_call: TRBD1
j_call: TRBJ2-2
v_call: TRBV19
cdr3_aa: CASSIAGTGGTGELFF
cdr3_nt: TGTGCCAGTAGTATCGCCGGGACAGGGGGGACCGGGGAGCTGTTTTTT

clone_size: few
d_call: TRBD2
j_call: TRBJ2-2
v_call: TRBV5-1
cdr3_aa: CASSLRRGSNTGELFF
cdr3_nt: TGCGCCAGCAGCTTGAGGCGGGGGTCGAACACCGGGGAGCTGTTTTTT

clone_size: NA
d_call: NA
j_call: TRBJ2-5
v_call: TRBV7-2
cdr3_aa: CASRSRVVETQYF
cdr3_nt: TGTGCCAGCAGGTCTCGAGTTGTGGAGACCCAGTACTTC

clone_size: NA
d_call: NA
j_call: TRBJ2-5
v_call: TRBV5-1
cdr3_aa: CASSTGPETQYF
cdr3_nt: TGCGCCAGCAGCACGGGCCCGGAGACCCAGTACTTC

clone_size: few
d_call: TRBD2
j_call: TRBJ2-2
v_call: TRBV28
cdr3_aa: CASSYGGANTGELFF
cdr3_nt: TGTGCCAGCAGTTATGGGGGGGCGAACACCGGGGAGCTGTTTTTT

clone_size: NA
d_call: NA
j_call: TRBJ1-4
v_call: TRBV29-1
cdr3_aa: CSVRVGEKLFF
cdr3_nt: TGCAGCGTGCGAGTAGGTGAAAAACTGTTTTTT

clone_size: NA
d_call: NA
j_call: TRBJ1-1
v_call: TRBV4-1
cdr3_aa: CASSPGQGGTEAFF
cdr3_nt: TGCGCCAGCAGCCCCGGCCAGGGTGGGACTGAAGCTTTCTTT

clone_size: few
d_call: NA
j_call: TRBJ2-7
v_call: TRBV29-1
cdr3_aa: CSVDSAETYEQYF
cdr3_nt: TGCAGCGTTGATTCAGCGGAAACCTACGAGCAGTACTTC

clone_size: NA
d_call: NA
j_call: TRBJ1-2
v_call: TRBV28
cdr3_aa: CASREIQGGYTF
cdr3_nt: TGTGCCAGCAGAGAAATACAGGGAGGCTACACCTTC